The rows below give T cell receptor beta chains drawn from one sample of a study of cytomegalovirus exposure and HLA in healthy donors. Libraries were prepared by immunoSEQ multiplex PCR; TCRdb keeps only in-frame clonotypes and omits some of them. The sample contains about 200,000 clones, approximately 85% of which appear only once. Sequencing input: PBMCs. Receptor source: a woman aged 45-60 years in good health and CMV-seropositive. CDR3s include the opening cysteine and the closing phenylalanine or tryptophan. The D gene is left open where the match is weak. For some rows the clone size is stated as once, few or many, or as a class when expanded; others skip it.

j_call v_call d_call cdr3_length clone_size cdr3_nt cdr3_aa
TRBJ1-4 TRBV6-1 NA 15 NA TGTGCCAGCTCTAGACAGATTGCAACTAATGAAAAACTGTTTTTT CASSRQIATNEKLFF
TRBJ1-5 TRBV7-9 NA 12 NA TGTTCCAGCAGCCAGGGTGACCAGCCCCAGCATTTT CSSSQGDQPQHF
TRBJ2-7 TRBV2 TRBD2 15 NA TGTGCCAGCAGTCCCGTGACTAGCGGGGTGTACGAGCAGTACTTC CASSPVTSGVYEQYF
TRBJ1-2 TRBV29-1 NA 12 NA TGCAGTGGGTCAGGGGATAACTATGGCTACACCTTC CSGSGDNYGYTF
TRBJ2-5 TRBV5-1 NA 14 NA TGCGCCAGTTCCGGGAAGCGGACGGGAGAGACCCAGTACTTC CASSGKRTGETQYF
TRBJ2-3 TRBV5-6 TRBD1 15 NA TGTGCCAGCAGCCCCGGACAGGGAAAAGCAGATACGCAGTATTTT CASSPGQGKADTQYF
TRBJ2-7 TRBV2 NA 13 NA TGTGCCACCTCTGGGGGGGCGTCCTACGAGCAGTACTTC CATSGGASYEQYF
TRBJ1-1 TRBV9 TRBD1 15 NA TGTGCCAGCAGCGTAGCAACAGGGGGACACACTGAAGCTTTCTTT CASSVATGGHTEAFF
TRBJ2-4 TRBV28 NA 15 NA TGTGCCAGCAGGCCTCCGGGGTTGGCCAAAAACAGTCAGTACTTC CASRPPGLAKNSQYF
TRBJ2-7 TRBV28 TRBD1 11 NA TGTGCCAGCAGCACGACAGGGGGAAAGTACTTC CASSTTGGKYF
TRBJ1-5 TRBV10-2 TRBD1 16 NA TGCGCCAGCAGTGAAATCAGCGGACAGGGGGCCCAGCCCCAGCATTTT CASSEISGQGAQPQHF
TRBJ2-3 TRBV2 TRBD2 14 NA TGTGCCAGCAACGGATATGGCGGGGGAGATACGCAGTATTTT CASNGYGGGDTQYF
TRBJ2-7 TRBV28 TRBD2 15 NA TGTGCCAGCAGTTTATCCCTAGCGGGAGCTCGCGAGCAGTACTTC CASSLSLAGAREQYF
TRBJ1-5 TRBV6-1 TRBD1 14 NA TGTGCCAGCAGACAGGGGGCAAGCAATCAGCCCCAGCATTTT CASRQGASNQPQHF
TRBJ2-1 TRBV11-2 NA 16 NA TGTGCCAGCAGCTTAGTTACGGGACTCCCATCCAATGAGCAGTTCTTC CASSLVTGLPSNEQFF
TRBJ1-2 TRBV20-1 NA 11 NA TGCAGTGCTAGAGATGGGGGGGGGTCCACCTTC CSARDGGGSTF
TRBJ1-1 TRBV10-3 TRBD1 15 NA TGTGCCATCAGTGAAGGGGGCGGGGAGAACACTGAAGCTTTCTTT CAISEGGGENTEAFF
TRBJ2-7 TRBV10-3 NA 14 NA TGTGCCATCAGCCGAGGAAAACAAAGCTACGAGCAGTACTTC CAISRGKQSYEQYF
TRBJ2-3 TRBV7-2 NA 15 NA TGTGCCAGCAGCCCCCAAGGGGGCGGGGTATATACGCAGTATTTT CASSPQGGGVYTQYF
TRBJ2-6 TRBV10-3 TRBD1 17 NA TGTGCCATCAGCCCTGGACAGGGGCGGGTCGGGGCCAACGGCCTGACTTTC CAISPGQGRVGANGLTF
TRBJ2-1 TRBV5-1 NA 13 NA TGCGCCAGCAGCCCCCAGGGTACCAATGAGCAGTTCTTC CASSPQGTNEQFF
TRBJ2-7 TRBV6-1 TRBD1 14 NA TGTGCCAGCGCACCGGGACAGGGAACCTACGAGCAGTACTTC CASAPGQGTYEQYF
TRBJ1-5 TRBV5-6 NA 15 NA TGTGCCAGCAGCATGAGACAGGCAAATAATCAGCCCCAGCATTTT CASSMRQANNQPQHF
TRBJ2-7 TRBV29-1 TRBD2 15 NA TGCAGCGTCCACGGACTAGCGGGAGGGCCTGACGAGCAGTACTTC CSVHGLAGGPDEQYF
TRBJ1-2 TRBV5-6 TRBD1 14 few TGTGCCAGCAGAAAACAGGGGTCTAACTATGGCTACACCTTC CASRKQGSNYGYTF
TRBJ2-7 TRBV5-6 TRBD1 13 NA TGTGCCAGCAGCTTGGGACAGGGATCCGAGCAGTACTTC CASSLGQGSEQYF
TRBJ1-4 TRBV2 NA 15 NA TGTGCCAGCAGCCTAGGACAGAAGTTTAATGAAAAACTGTTTTTT CASSLGQKFNEKLFF
TRBJ2-3 TRBV9 TRBD2 15 NA TGTGCCAGCAGCGTAGACAGCGGGGGCGGGGATACGCAGTATTTT CASSVDSGGGDTQYF
TRBJ1-2 TRBV18 NA 15 NA TGTGCCAGCTCACCCGGGGTGAGAGCTAACTATGGCTACACCTTC CASSPGVRANYGYTF
TRBJ2-1 TRBV5-1 TRBD2 17 NA TGCGCCAGCAGCGGGACTAGCGGGGGGCCTTCCTACAATGAGCAGTTCTTC CASSGTSGGPSYNEQFF
TRBJ2-5 TRBV2 TRBD2 19 NA TGTGCCAGCAGTGCCTCGCTTAAAACCTTAGCGGGGGGGCCGGAGACCCAGTACTTC CASSASLKTLAGGPETQYF
TRBJ2-7 TRBV5-4 TRBD2 15 NA TGTGCCAGCAGCTTGGGCACTAGCGGGACCTACGAGCAGTACTTC CASSLGTSGTYEQYF
TRBJ1-5 TRBV19 TRBD1 13 NA TGTGCCAGTAGTCAGGGGGCCGGGCAGCCCCAGCATTTT CASSQGAGQPQHF
TRBJ1-5 TRBV6-5 NA 15 few TGTGCCAGCAGCCCCCGCAGGGGTAGCAATCAGCCCCAGCATTTT CASSPRRGSNQPQHF
TRBJ2-7 TRBV11-2 NA 16 NA TGTGCCAGCAGCTTAGGAGGGACAACCCTCGGCGACGAGCAGTACTTC CASSLGGTTLGDEQYF
TRBJ2-1 TRBV2 TRBD2 15 NA TGTGCCAGCAGTGAACTAGCGGGCCCCTACAATGAGCAGTTCTTC CASSELAGPYNEQFF
TRBJ2-2 TRBV6-5 TRBD1 14 few TGTGCCAGCAGATTCGACAGGGACACCGGGGAGCTGTTTTTT CASRFDRDTGELFF
TRBJ2-5 TRBV10-2 TRBD2 15 NA TGCGCCACCCTGGGGACTAGCCGATTCCAAGAGACCCAGTACTTC CATLGTSRFQETQYF
TRBJ1-2 TRBV5-1 NA 14 NA TGCGCCAGCAGCACGAGGACAGCGAACTATGGCTACACCTTC CASSTRTANYGYTF
TRBJ2-2 TRBV10-3 TRBD2 18 NA TGTGCCATCAGTGAGCGGACAGGGCTAGCGGGAGGTGCCGGGGAGCTGTTTTTT CAISERTGLAGGAGELFF
TRBJ1-3 TRBV6-5 NA 15 NA TGTGCCAGCAGCTCAGATTCGGGCTCTGGAAACACCATATATTTT CASSSDSGSGNTIYF
TRBJ2-7 TRBV29-1 NA 12 NA TGCAGCGTTGCGCAGGGTGATTACGAGCAGTACTTC CSVAQGDYEQYF
TRBJ1-4 TRBV11-2 NA 14 NA TGTGCCAGCAGCAACCGCCAGTCAGAAGAAAAACTGTTTTTT CASSNRQSEEKLFF
TRBJ1-2 TRBV7-9 NA 16 NA TGTGCCAGCAGCTTAGACCGAGAAGACACGGTGTATGGCTACACCTTC CASSLDREDTVYGYTF
TRBJ1-6 TRBV4-1 TRBD1 16 many TGCGCCAGCAGCTTCGCGGTAGGGGGCGGGAATTCACCCCTCCACTTT CASSFAVGGGNSPLHF
TRBJ2-7 TRBV2 TRBD2 14 NA TGTGCCAGCAGTGATGGGCGGCTAGCGGGGGACCACTACTTC CASSDGRLAGDHYF